The entry below gives a single T cell receptor (beta chain) sequence along with its context. The data were obtained in a study of blood T cell repertoires in COVID-19. Germline V gene lookup returns CDR1 SEHNR and CDR2 FQNEAQ (reference sequence). This CDR3 contains 14 residues. The V end lost 5 bases, the J end lost 2 bases, and 9 bases lay between the germline ends. Per the authors' pipeline: Amplification of reference gene primers was used by the study to estimate nucleated cell counts. TCRdb's copy holds only in-frame clones and misses some; the assay was immunoSEQ multiplex PCR. V and J calls and clone size are as listed in that table; D and trimming were resolved from the DNA. The table shows about 49,000 clones, with approximately 85% occurring only once.

The chain carries TRBV7-9 and TRBJ2-2; D gene uncertain. Specimen: peripheral blood. This receptor was obtained from a woman in her fifties or sixties with acute or convalescent COVID-19. CDR3: CASSMTPNTGELFF. The CDR3 nucleotides read TGTGCCAGCAGCATGACACCCAACACCGGGGAGCTGTTTTTT. Complete variable domain (other parts from reference TRBV7-9 and TRBJ2-2): DTGVSQNPRHKITKRGQNVTFRCDPISEHNRLYWYRQTLGQGPEFLTYFQNEAQLEKSRLLSDRFSAERPKGSFSTLEIQRTEQGDSAMYLCASSMTPNTGELFFGEGSRLTVL.